Following are 18 T cell receptor beta chains from one sample sequenced in a study of cytomegalovirus exposure and HLA in healthy donors. Produced via immunoSEQ multiplex PCR; TCRdb's table is partial and in-frame only. Among about 250,000 clones, 87% were seen once, and the ten largest hold around 3%. Sample: PBMCs. The receptors stem from a man aged 18 to 30 in good health and CMV-seronegative.

In this sample, this clone turned up once. The rearrangement joins TRBV10-1 to TRBJ1-1; no clear D. The CDR3 has 12 amino acids. Germline CDR1 reads WNHNN; CDR2 reads SYGVQD (reference sequence). The V gene lost 6 bases and the J gene lost 1 base, with 6 bases spanning the gap. The CDR3 spells CASSRGNTEAFF. The CDR3 bases are TGCGCCAGCAGCCGGGGGAACACTGAAGCTTTCTTT.

V usage is TRBV27 and J usage is TRBJ2-7; 7 bases match TRBD2. V trimming: 4 bases; J trimming: 0 bases; junction bases outside the gene matches: 6. Germline CDR1 is MNHEY and CDR2 is SMNVEV (reference sequence). The CDR3 covers 15 residues. The chain's CDR3 is CASSSRDYLSYEQYF. DNA for the CDR3: TGTGCCAGCAGTTCCCGGGACTATCTCTCCTACGAGCAGTACTTC.

This chain connects TRBV18 to TRBJ1-3; D is perhaps TRBD1 (5 bases). The CDR3 runs to 16 residues. Trimming removed 4 bases from V and 0 bases from J, with 13 bases in between. From germline, CDR1 is KGHSH and CDR2 LQKENI. The CDR3 protein is CASSRGGGVSGNTIYF. The CDR3, as DNA: TGTGCCAGCTCACGGGGCGGTGGAGTCTCTGGAAACACCATATATTTT.

The V gene is TRBV2, the J gene TRBJ2-2; TRBD1 aligns across 7 bases. The CDR3 extends over 15 amino acids. Germline trimming cut 5 bases from V and 1 base from J; bases unmatched to any gene: 4. CDR1 and CDR2 (germline): SNHLY, FYNNEI. This chain's CDR3 is CASSPRQGNTGELFF. CDR3 bases: TGTGCCAGCAGTCCCAGACAGGGGAACACCGGGGAGCTGTTTTTT.

The V and J genes are TRBV6-5 and TRBJ2-3; TRBD2 matches at 7 bases. This CDR3 has 15 amino acids. The germline CDR1 and CDR2 sequences are MNHEY and SVGAGI. J gave up 4 bases and V 2 bases, and 6 bases lay outside the gene matches. For the CDR3, the DNA is TGTGCCAGCAGTTACATTGGGAGGGGCGCAGATACGCAGTATTTT. Translation: CASSYIGRGADTQYF.

The chain combines TRBV10-3 with TRBJ2-1; D is possibly TRBD1 (6 bases). The CDR3 contains 12 residues. CDR1 is ENHRY and CDR2 is SYGVKD in the germline V gene. The V and J ends lost 4 bases and 7 bases respectively, with 8 bases between them. CDR3 sequence: CAISAQGNEQFF. The DNA of the CDR3 is TGTGCCATCAGTGCACAGGGTAATGAGCAGTTCTTC.

This clone occurred a few times. The chain couples TRBV30 to TRBJ1-1; D gene uncertain. This CDR3 has 13 amino acids. Deletions cut 0 bases from V and 3 bases from J, with 8 bases between. CDR1 is GTSNPN and CDR2 is SVGIG in the germline V gene (reference sequence). The CDR3 DNA reads TGTGCCTGGAGTGTAGGCGGTCACACTGAAGCTTTCTTT. It is translated as CAWSVGGHTEAFF.

The genes are TRBV5-6 and TRBJ1-5; D unresolved. Germline V gene sequence: CDR1 SGHDT, CDR2 YYEEEE. This CDR3 spans 13 amino acids. Trimming took 0 bases from V and 4 from J, leaving 5 bases between them. CDR3 sequence reads: CASSLAENQPQHF. The CDR3 DNA reads TGTGCCAGCAGCTTGGCAGAAAATCAGCCCCAGCATTTT.

The chain joins TRBV11-2 to TRBJ1-4, with D perhaps TRBD1 (5 bases). CDR1 SGHAT and CDR2 FQNNGV come from the germline V gene. This CDR3 is built from 15 residues. V lost 3 bases and J 4 bases, leaving 12 bases between the germline ends. In DNA form, the CDR3 reads TGTGCCAGCAGCTTTGCAGGGCAGGGTAATGAAAAACTGTTTTTT. Protein: CASSFAGQGNEKLFF.

The chain combines TRBV13 with TRBJ2-7; 7 bases match TRBD2. This CDR3 contains 15 residues. Germline CDR1 and CDR2: PRHDT and FYEKMQ (reference sequence). The junction had 14 bases not matched to a gene; V was cut back by 5 bases and J by 7 bases. CDR3 loop: CASSPRDYTRKEQYF. In DNA form, the CDR3 reads TGTGCCAGCAGCCCTAGGGACTATACGAGGAAGGAGCAGTACTTC.

The CDR3 protein is CAWSVSVANEQFF. The DNA of the CDR3 is TGTGCCTGGAGTGTATCGGTAGCAAATGAGCAGTTCTTC. The chain joins TRBV30 to TRBJ2-1; no clear D gene. The CDR3 spans 13 residues. The germline gives CDR1 GTSNPN, CDR2 SVGIG (reference sequence). V was pared by 0 bases and J by 7 bases, with 10 bases between.

The CDR3: CASSDSLAENQPQHF. The CDR3 DNA reads TGTGCCAGCAGTGATAGTCTCGCGGAAAATCAGCCCCAGCATTTT. V and J are TRBV25-1 and TRBJ1-5; D is uncertain. The CDR3 consists of 15 residues. CDR1 is MGHDK, CDR2 SYGVNS, per germline. V gave up 3 bases and J gave up 4 bases, with 13 bases separating them.

The chain carries TRBV28 and TRBJ1-1; possibly TRBD1 for D (5 bases). V was cut by 5 bases and J by 0 bases, with 10 bases left in between. Germline loops: CDR1 MDHEN, CDR2 SYDVKM. This CDR3 has 14 amino acids. CDR3 amino acids: CASSPGQMNTEAFF. The DNA of the CDR3 is TGTGCCAGCAGTCCTGGACAAATGAACACTGAAGCTTTCTTT.

Only a few counts were recorded for this clone. This chain uses TRBV6-6 with TRBJ2-2; D is uncertain. The CDR3 spans 15 residues. Germline V lookup: CDR1 MNHNY, CDR2 SVGAGI (reference sequence). V gave up 6 bases and J gave up 6 bases, with 17 bases separating them. CDR3 in DNA: TGTGCCAGCAGGCTGACGACTTCCGAGGCCGGGGAGCTGTTTTTT. Translated: CASRLTTSEAGELFF.

The chain employs TRBV5-6 and TRBJ1-5; TRBD1 is a possible D gene (5 bases). Germline V gene sequence: CDR1 SGHDT, CDR2 YYEEEE. This CDR3 is 14 amino acids long. Trimming left V 2 bases short and J 11 bases short, with 17 bases between. CDR3 coding DNA: TGTGCCAGCAGCTTCGGGGGACTCGTGGGAGCCCAGCATTTT. Translating gives CASSFGGLVGAQHF.

The chain uses TRBV18 and TRBJ1-1, with D perhaps matching TRBD1 (6 bases). The length of the CDR3 is 13 residues. V dropped 5 bases and J dropped 5 bases, with 12 bases sitting between them. CDR1 and CDR2 from the germline V gene are KGHSH and LQKENI. The CDR3, as DNA: TGTGCCAGCTCAAATTCAGGGGAAACTGAAGCTTTCTTT. Protein: CASSNSGETEAFF.

The chain joins TRBV4-1 to TRBJ1-1; the match to TRBD1 covers 7 bases. V was pared by 4 bases and J by 0 bases, with 11 bases of the junction left unmatched. Germline CDR1 MGHRA, CDR2 YSYEKL. The CDR3 has 17 amino acids. The CDR3 nucleotides read TGCGCCAGCAGCCTAAGGGACAGAAGCCTCATGAACACTGAAGCTTTCTTT. It codes for CASSLRDRSLMNTEAFF.

The chain recombines TRBV9 with TRBJ2-7; D perhaps matches TRBD2 (6 bases). The V end lost 2 bases, the J end lost 1 base, and 13 bases lay between the germline ends. The CDR3 sequence is 15 residues long. The germline gives CDR1 SGDLS, CDR2 YYNGEE. This chain's CDR3 is CASSVRGTDSYEQYF. The CDR3 DNA reads TGTGCCAGCAGCGTCCGCGGGACGGATTCCTACGAGCAGTACTTC. Full variable domain (remainder filled in from reference TRBV9 and TRBJ2-7): DSGVTQTPKHLITATGQRVTLRCSPRSGDLSVYWYQQSLDQGLQFLIQYYNGEERAKGNILERFSAQQFPDLHSELNLSSLELGDSALYFCASSVRGTDSYEQYFGPGTRLTVT.